A single sample gave rise to the 17 T cell receptor beta chains below, sequenced in a study of T-cell reconstitution after alpha-beta-depleted transplantation in children. Researchers prepared the TCRbeta library using unique molecular identifiers, the study reports. Via MiXCR, TCRdb re-called the PCR reads, giving one row per CDR3 protein. Of about 610,000 distinct CDR3 sequences in the sample, roughly a tenth were seen once. The specimen comprised PBMCs from the stem cell graft donor, sampled from the stem cell graft. These TCRs come from a human donor who donated a stem cell graft to a child with acute myeloid leukemia.

A word on this clonotype: A read error is possible here, since a much larger clone lies one base away. This rearrangement joins TRBV7-9 to TRBJ2-1; 7 positions agree with TRBD2. The CDR3 is 14 amino acids. V lost 1 base, J lost 9 bases, and 6 bases stayed unmatched. Per germline, CDR1 SEHNR and CDR2 FQNEAQ (reference sequence). The CDR3 region has the DNA TGTGCCAGCAGCTTAGTGGCGGGAGTGGGTGAGCAGTTCTTC. As protein: CASSLVAGVGEQFF.

This chain uses TRBV6-5 with TRBJ2-2, with no clear D. The CDR3 consists of 14 residues. The ends were cut back, 0 bases at V and 5 bases at J, with 7 bases in the middle. Per germline, CDR1 MNHEY and CDR2 SVGAGI. CDR3 residues: CASSYSLSTGELFF. The CDR3 DNA is TGTGCCAGCAGTTACTCCTTATCGACCGGGGAGCTGTTTTTT.

The rearrangement links TRBV9 to TRBJ1-1; 8 bases match TRBD1. The CDR3 loop spans 15 amino acids. V lost 4 bases to trimming and J lost 5 bases; unmatched junction nucleotides: 10. Germline V gives CDR1 SGDLS, CDR2 YYNGEE. CDR3: CASSTHGQGGTEAFF. Written as DNA, the CDR3 is TGTGCCAGCAGCACACACGGACAGGGAGGAACTGAAGCTTTCTTT.

The chain employs TRBV9 and TRBJ2-2, with 11 positions matching TRBD1. The CDR3 is 22 residues long. From germline, CDR1 is SGDLS and CDR2 YYNGEE. V shed 3 bases and J 1 base; nucleotides not matched to a gene: 20. The CDR3 sequence is CASSANPGTGGRMRGNTGELFF. The CDR3 coding sequence is TGTGCCAGCAGCGCAAATCCCGGGACAGGGGGTCGAATGCGGGGGAACACCGGGGAGCTGTTTTTT.

This clonotype was detected a few times. The chain uses TRBV5-6 and TRBJ1-2; D is ambiguous. V was trimmed by 2 bases and J by 2 bases, leaving 16 bases between them. This CDR3 spans 16 amino acids. The germline gives CDR1 SGHDT, CDR2 YYEEEE. In DNA, the CDR3 is TGTGCCAGCAGCTTTGGCAGTCTGATCGGAAACTATGGCTACACCTTC. Protein sequence: CASSFGSLIGNYGYTF.

This clonotype has a count of ten or more. The chain joins TRBV7-2 to TRBJ2-7; 8 bases match TRBD1. Germline CDR1 is SGHTA and CDR2 is FQGNSA. The CDR3 is 15 residues long. Unmatched junction bases numbered 10, after V lost 5 bases and J lost 4 bases. The CDR3 DNA reads as TGTGCCAGCAGCCGCGTGGGACAGGTTGGGTACGAGCAGTACTTC. Amino acid sequence: CASSRVGQVGYEQYF.

The chain uses TRBV10-3 and TRBJ1-1, with a possible D match to TRBD1 (5 bases). Trimming pared 4 bases from V and 5 bases from J, leaving 11 bases between. CDR1 is ENHRY, CDR2 SYGVKD, per germline. CDR3 length: 13 residues. The CDR3 DNA sequence: TGTGCCATCAGTGCAGGGATGGGGACTGAAGCTTTCTTT. Translating gives CAISAGMGTEAFF.

This clonotype was counted at least ten times. The V gene is TRBV12-3 or TRBV12-4, the J gene TRBJ2-7; D uncertain. This CDR3 spans 13 amino acids. Trimming shortened V by 5 bases and J by 4 bases, and 12 bases separated the two germline ends. CDR3 residues: CASSRSPTYEQYF. CDR3 sequence (DNA): TGTGCCAGCAGTAGGTCTCCGACTTACGAGCAGTACTTC.

This clonotype has just a few counts. In DNA form, the CDR3 reads TGCAGCGCCGATGCCCCTAGCACAGATACGCAGTATTTT. Residues: CSADAPSTDTQYF. The rearrangement joins TRBV29-1 to TRBJ2-3; D is uncertain. Per germline, CDR1 SQVTM and CDR2 ANQGSEA. The CDR3 has 13 residues. V lost 7 bases and J 0 bases, leaving 11 bases between the germline ends.

This clonotype was found many times. This chain's CDR3 is CASSQDWGQAGNEQFF. DNA for the CDR3: TGTGCCAGCAGCCAAGATTGGGGCCAGGCGGGCAATGAGCAGTTCTTC. This chain uses TRBV4-2 with TRBJ2-1; perhaps D is TRBD1 or TRBD2 (5 bases each). This CDR3 spans 16 amino acids. V lost 0 bases, J lost 6 bases, and 15 bases lay in between. The germline V gene has CDR1 LGHNA and CDR2 YNFKEQ.

This clonotype was counted only a few times. This chain connects TRBV5-8 to TRBJ2-1; 9 nucleotides line up with TRBD2. From germline, CDR1 is SGHTS and CDR2 YDEGEE. There are 15 residues in the CDR3. The J segment lost 7 bases and the V segment lost 1 base, leaving 6 bases of the junction unmatched. DNA of the CDR3: TGTGCCAGCAGCTTGAGAGGCGGGAGGGCTAATGAGCAGTTCTTC. Amino acid sequence: CASSLRGGRANEQFF. Full variable domain (outside the CDR3, taken from reference TRBV5-8 and TRBJ2-1): EAGVTQSPTHLIKTRGQQATLRCSPISGHTSVYWYQQALGLGLQFLLWYDEGEERNRGNFPPRFSGRQFPNYSSELNVNALELEDSALYLCASSLRGGRANEQFFGPGTRLTVL.

This clonotype was found a few times. The chain couples TRBV12-3 or TRBV12-4 to TRBJ1-1; 8 bases line up with TRBD1. CDR3 length: 19 residues. Trimming at V came to 3 bases and at J to 7 bases, leaving 22 bases not matched to a gene. In nucleotides, the CDR3 is TGTGCCAGCAGTTTTAGAATCCAGGGAATCCAGGGGGCGCAGAGTGAAGCTTTCTTT. As protein: CASSFRIQGIQGAQSEAFF.

There are many counts of this clonotype. The rearrangement joins TRBV20-1 to TRBJ2-7; D uncertain. Germline CDR1 and CDR2: DFQATT and SNEGSKA (reference sequence). This CDR3 has 14 residues. V lost 1 base and J 4 bases, leaving 14 bases between the germline ends. The CDR3 here is CSARVPRTVYEQYF. The CDR3 DNA is TGCAGTGCTAGAGTCCCCAGGACGGTGTACGAGCAGTACTTC.

This chain uses TRBV7-9 with TRBJ2-3; either TRBD1 or TRBD2 may fit D (5 bases each). The CDR3 loop spans 15 amino acids. Trimming removed 5 bases at V and 7 bases at J, with 19 bases between. Germline V gene lookup returns CDR1 SEHNR and CDR2 FQNEAQ (reference sequence). The CDR3 loop is CASSPSDWDGNTQYF. The CDR3 DNA follows: TGTGCCAGCAGCCCCTCTGATTGGGACGGGAATACGCAGTATTTT.

The rearrangement joins TRBV27 to TRBJ1-1; TRBD1 matches 11 bases. J gave up 1 base and V 8 bases, and 9 bases lay outside the gene matches. Per the germline V gene, CDR1 is MNHEY and CDR2 is SMNVEV (reference sequence). This CDR3 is built from 16 residues. CDR3 DNA: TGTGCCAGCGGGAGGACAGGGGGCAGAGCGAACACTGAAGCTTTCTTT. This sequence encodes CASGRTGGRANTEAFF.

This clonotype was seen ten or more times. The chain carries TRBV7-2 and TRBJ1-1; D is unclear. The CDR3 totals 13 residues. Deletions cut 0 bases from V and 4 bases from J, with 6 bases between. Looked up from germline, CDR1 is SGHTA and CDR2 is FQGNSA. This CDR3 reads CASSLAYPTEAFF. The CDR3 DNA is TGTGCCAGCAGCTTAGCCTACCCCACTGAAGCTTTCTTT.

The table lists this clonotype with many counts. The rearrangement uses TRBV20-1 and TRBJ2-7, with 7 bases matching TRBD2. J was trimmed by 3 bases and V by 5 bases; bases with no gene match: 7. Germline V gene data show CDR1 as DFQATT and CDR2 as SNEGSKA (reference sequence). This CDR3 has 13 amino acids. The CDR3 loop is CSARLAEYYEQYF. CDR3 nucleotide sequence: TGCAGTGCTCGTCTAGCGGAATACTACGAGCAGTACTTC.